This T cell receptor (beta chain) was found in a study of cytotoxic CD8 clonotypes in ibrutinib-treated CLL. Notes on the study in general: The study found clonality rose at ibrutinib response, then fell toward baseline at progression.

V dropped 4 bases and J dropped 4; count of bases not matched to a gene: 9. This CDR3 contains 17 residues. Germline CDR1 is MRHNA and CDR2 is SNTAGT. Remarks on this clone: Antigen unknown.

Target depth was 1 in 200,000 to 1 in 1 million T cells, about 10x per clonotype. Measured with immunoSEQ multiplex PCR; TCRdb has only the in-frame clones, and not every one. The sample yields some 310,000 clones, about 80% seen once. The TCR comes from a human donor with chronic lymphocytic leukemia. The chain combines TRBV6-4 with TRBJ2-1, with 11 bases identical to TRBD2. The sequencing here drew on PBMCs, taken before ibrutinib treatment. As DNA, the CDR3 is TGTGCCAGCAGTGCCGTAGGGGGGACTAGCGGATACAATGAGCAGTTCTTC. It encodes CASSAVGGTSGYNEQFF.